The 24 T cell receptor beta chains below all came from one sample that was sequenced in a study of a mutant IDH1 vaccine in newly diagnosed glioma. Profiling relied on immunoSEQ multiplex PCR, and the TCRdb table lists in-frame clones only, not all of them. The sample shows about 41,000 clones, over 70% of them seen only once. No antigen has been identified for these receptors. Time point specified: week 23, last vaccination. One vaccine dose held 300 ug of mutant IDH1 20-mer peptide and came with topical imiquimod. The source was PBMCs, collected from a glioma patient whose treatment included an IDH1 peptide vaccine. The origin of the receptors is a woman in her 40s with glioma. Some clones in this sample may be carry-over from other donors' samples.

This clone was seen more than once but under ten times. V is TRBV28 and J is TRBJ1-5, with D maybe TRBD1 (5 bases). The CDR3 is made up of 17 amino acids. Germline V gene sequence: CDR1 MDHEN, CDR2 SYDVKM. The V and J ends lost 5 bases and 6 bases respectively, with 23 bases between them. The CDR3 spells CASSTRGQGLKGQPQHF. For the CDR3, the DNA is TGTGCCAGCAGTACGCGCGGCCAGGGCCTTAAAGGTCAGCCCCAGCATTTT.

This clone was detected once. The chain carries TRBV13 and TRBJ2-3; 8 positions match TRBD2. The CDR3 is 19 amino acids. V lost 4 bases to trimming and J lost 2 bases; unmatched junction nucleotides: 17. Looked up from germline, CDR1 is PRHDT and CDR2 is FYEKMQ (reference sequence). In DNA form, the CDR3 reads TGTGCCAGCAGCTCCACTTTAACTCTAGCGGGTAAAATCACAGATACGCAGTATTTT. Translated, it gives CASSSTLTLAGKITDTQYF.

With regard to this clone: An end of the junction does not agree with germline; a read error may underlie this. J is TRBJ2-7 and V is TRBV9; 9 nucleotides align to TRBD1. The germline gives CDR1 SGDLS, CDR2 YYNGEE. CDR3 length equals 12 residues. CDR3 sequence (DNA): TGTGCCAGCAGCGGAAGAGGACAGGGGACCCACTTC. Translated: CASSGRGQGTHF.

The chain is built from TRBV27 and TRBJ2-5; D is perhaps TRBD1 (6 bases). The length of the CDR3 is 11 residues. Per the germline V gene, CDR1 is MNHEY and CDR2 is SMNVEV (reference sequence). V lost 10 bases to trimming and J lost 5 bases, with 11 bases between them. The CDR3 DNA is TGTGCCACCGGCACAGGGGAGACCCAGTACTTC. Residues: CATGTGETQYF.

V gene TRBV6-5 combines with J gene TRBJ2-7; 8 bases agree with TRBD1. The germline gives CDR1 MNHEY, CDR2 SVGAGI. With V trimmed by 10 bases and J by 3 bases, 11 bases remained unmatched. The CDR3 length is 14 residues. CDR3 in DNA: TGTGCCACCACGAAGCTAGGACAGGGCTACGAGCAGTACTTC. Protein product: CATTKLGQGYEQYF.

V gene TRBV29-1 combines with J gene TRBJ2-3, with a weak D call TRBD2 (5 bases). Germline CDR1 and CDR2: SQVTM and ANQGSEA. This CDR3 comprises 16 residues. V lost 6 bases and J lost 6, with 25 bases in between. The DNA for the CDR3 is TGCAGCGTATATGGAGGCTCGCTGGTGTTTGCGGATACGCAGTATTTT. This sequence encodes CSVYGGSLVFADTQYF.

This chain connects TRBV25-1 to TRBJ2-2; 7 bases are shared with TRBD2. V gave up 5 bases and J gave up 6 bases; unmatched junction bases: 6. Germline V gene data show CDR1 as MGHDK and CDR2 as SYGVNS. This CDR3 contains 14 residues. The CDR3 sequence is CASSIAGIAGELFF. The CDR3 DNA sequence: TGTGCCAGCAGTATAGCGGGTATCGCCGGGGAGCTGTTTTTT.

The chain carries TRBV5-1 and TRBJ2-3, with D tentatively TRBD1 or TRBD2 (5 bases each). CDR3 length: 14 amino acids. V lost 4 bases to trimming and J lost 6 bases, with 15 bases between them. Germline CDR1 is SGHRS and CDR2 is YFSETQ. This chain's CDR3 is CASSVGTWGDTQYF. The CDR3 DNA follows: TGCGCCAGCAGCGTTGGAACCTGGGGGGATACGCAGTATTTT. The variable domain in full, with the rest retrieved from reference TRBV5-1 and TRBJ2-3, is KAGVTQTPRYLIKTRGQQVTLSCSPISGHRSVSWYQQTPGQGLQFLFEYFSETQRNKGNFPGRFSGRQFSNSRSEMNVSTLELGDSALYLCASSVGTWGDTQYFGPGTRLTVL.

This clone was recorded only once. The chain combines TRBV5-8 with TRBJ2-2, with 11 nucleotides matching TRBD1. The germline gives CDR1 SGHTS, CDR2 YDEGEE. With V trimmed by 4 bases and J by 6 bases, 5 bases remained unmatched. This CDR3 has 15 amino acids. For the CDR3, the DNA is TGTGCCAGCAGCCCCGGGACAGGGGGTTCCGGGGAGCTGTTTTTT. Its protein is CASSPGTGGSGELFF.

This chain connects TRBV19 to TRBJ1-5; D unresolved. CDR1 and CDR2 from the germline V gene are LNHDA and SQIVND (reference sequence). Trimming left V 5 bases short and J 3 bases short, with 5 bases between. There are 12 residues in the CDR3. The CDR3 loop is CASSYDNQPQHF. The CDR3 DNA follows: TGTGCCAGTAGTTATGACAATCAGCCCCAGCATTTT.

The chain recombines TRBV4-2 with TRBJ1-4; 9 bases line up with TRBD1. The CDR3 sequence is 15 residues long. V lost 3 bases, J lost 7 bases, and 6 bases stayed unmatched. Per germline, CDR1 LGHNA and CDR2 YNFKEQ. The CDR3 DNA sequence: TGTGCCAGCAGCCATCCCGGGACAGGGCGTGAAAAACTGTTTTTT. It translates to CASSHPGTGREKLFF.

This chain links TRBV5-1 with TRBJ1-2, with D maybe TRBD1 (5 bases). The V gene lost 0 bases and the J gene lost 3 bases, with 9 bases spanning the gap. CDR1 is SGHRS, CDR2 YFSETQ, per germline. The CDR3 runs 14 residues. The CDR3, as DNA: TGCGCCAGCAGCTTGGAGTCCAGGGACTATGGCTACACCTTC. It is translated as CASSLESRDYGYTF.

This clone was detected a few times. The chain is built from TRBV29-1 and TRBJ1-2, with D possibly matching TRBD1 (5 bases). This CDR3 comprises 14 residues. V was clipped by 2 bases and J by 0 bases, with 10 bases between them. CDR1 and CDR2 from the germline V gene are SQVTM and ANQGSEA. The CDR3 sequence: CSVERDGSNYGYTF. In DNA form, the CDR3 reads TGCAGCGTTGAAAGGGACGGCTCTAACTATGGCTACACCTTC.

CDR3 protein: CASSVDSSGNPYNEQFF. Written as DNA, the CDR3 is TGTGCCAGCAGCGTAGATTCTAGCGGGAACCCCTACAATGAGCAGTTCTTC. The chain has TRBV9 and TRBJ2-1, with 9 bases lining up with TRBD2. V shed 0 bases, J shed 2 bases, and the junction held 6 bases outside the gene matches. Germline CDR1 is SGDLS and CDR2 is YYNGEE. The CDR3 is 17 amino acids.

The gene calls are TRBV7-3 and TRBJ2-2; the D gene could be TRBD1 or TRBD2 (5 bases each). The CDR3 extends over 16 amino acids. Trimming removed 3 bases at V and 8 bases at J, with 19 bases between. Germline assignment: CDR1 SGHTA and CDR2 FQGTGA. The DNA for the CDR3 is TGTGCCAGCAGCTTCCTTGGGACGACAGCAACTGGGGAGCTGTTTTTT. It encodes CASSFLGTTATGELFF. Full variable domain (missing parts from reference TRBV7-3 and TRBJ2-2): GAGVSQTPSNKVTEKGKYVELRCDPISGHTALYWYRQSLGQGPEFLIYFQGTGAADDSGLPNDRFFAVRPEGSVSTLKIQRTERGDSAVYLCASSFLGTTATGELFFGEGSRLTVL.

V usage is TRBV6-1 and J usage is TRBJ1-4; no clear D gene. The CDR3 runs 14 residues. V was clipped by 7 bases and J by 3 bases, with 12 bases between them. CDR1 is MNHNS, CDR2 SASEGT, per germline. The CDR3 coding sequence is TGTGCCAGCACAGACGGAGGATCTAATGAAAAACTGTTTTTT. This sequence encodes CASTDGGSNEKLFF.

CDR3 sequence: CASSPGHSYEQYF. Written as DNA, the CDR3 is TGTGCCAGCAGCCCTGGACACTCCTACGAGCAGTACTTC. V gene TRBV11-3 combines with J gene TRBJ2-7; a weak D match, TRBD1 (5 bases). V was cut by 5 bases and J by 0 bases, with 8 bases left in between. The CDR3 contains 13 residues. Germline lookup yields CDR1 SGHNT and CDR2 YENEEA.

V is TRBV5-1 and J is TRBJ2-7, with TRBD2 matching 16 bases. The CDR3 totals 22 residues. With V trimmed by 4 bases and J by 2 bases, 21 bases remained unmatched. Germline CDR1 is SGHRS and CDR2 is YFSETQ. Here the CDR3 reads CASSVWTSGGTSGRATPYEQYF. The CDR3 nucleotides read TGCGCCAGCAGCGTCTGGACTTCCGGTGGGACTAGCGGGAGGGCGACTCCCTACGAGCAGTACTTC.

This clone was counted once. This chain links TRBV5-1 with TRBJ1-4, with a weak D call TRBD1 (5 bases). Trimming left V 7 bases short and J 6 bases short, with 13 bases between. This CDR3 is built from 13 residues. The germline V gene encodes CDR1 SGHRS and CDR2 YFSETQ. For the CDR3, the DNA is TGCGCCAGCCGAGGGGTGGAGCATGAAAAACTGTTTTTT. It is translated as CASRGVEHEKLFF.

The chain employs TRBV5-1 and TRBJ1-1, with a tentative D call TRBD1 (5 bases). Germline loops: CDR1 SGHRS, CDR2 YFSETQ. Trimming stripped 2 bases from V and 5 bases from J, with 13 bases between. The CDR3 is made up of 14 amino acids. The DNA of the CDR3 is TGCGCCAGCAGCTTACTGGCGGGGCAGACTGAAGCTTTCTTT. Translation gives CASSLLAGQTEAFF. The full variable domain, in which reference TRBV5-1 and TRBJ1-1 provide the parts outside the CDR3, is KAGVTQTPRYLIKTRGQQVTLSCSPISGHRSVSWYQQTPGQGLQFLFEYFSETQRNKGNFPGRFSGRQFSNSRSEMNVSTLELGDSALYLCASSLLAGQTEAFFGQGTRLTVV.

The chain employs TRBV9 and TRBJ2-3, with D perhaps assigned TRBD1 or TRBD2 (5 bases each). The germline V and J ends were trimmed by 3 bases and 5 bases, with 13 bases remaining between them. The CDR3 contains 14 residues. In germline, CDR1 is SGDLS, CDR2 YYNGEE. The CDR3 is CASSDRDQGDTQYF. The CDR3 region has the DNA TGTGCCAGCAGCGACCGGGACCAGGGAGATACGCAGTATTTT. Supplemented by reference TRBV9 and TRBJ2-3, the full variable domain reads DSGVTQTPKHLITATGQRVTLRCSPRSGDLSVYWYQQSLDQGLQFLIQYYNGEERAKGNILERFSAQQFPDLHSELNLSSLELGDSALYFCASSDRDQGDTQYFGPGTRLTVL.

CDR3 residues: CASDTLQGGADTQYF. For the CDR3, the DNA is TGTGCCAGCGACACCCTTCAGGGAGGCGCAGATACGCAGTATTTT. The J gene is TRBJ2-3, the V gene TRBV28; the D gene is possibly TRBD2 (6 bases). Germline lookup yields CDR1 MDHEN and CDR2 SYDVKM. The CDR3 is 15 amino acids. Trimming left V 8 bases short and J 4 bases short, with 19 bases between.

DNA of the CDR3: TGTGCCAGCAGCTTAGTTGATGATCCGAATAGCTCCTACAATGAGCAGTTCTTC. Its protein is CASSLVDDPNSSYNEQFF. The chain recombines TRBV7-2 with TRBJ2-1; no clear D. V was clipped by 1 base and J by 0 bases, with 16 bases between them. This CDR3 is built from 18 residues. CDR1 is SGHTA and CDR2 is FQGNSA in the germline V gene.

This sequence joins TRBV27 and TRBJ2-2; 7 bases map to TRBD2. With 6 bases clipped from V and 5 bases from J, the junction kept 6 bases outside the gene matches. From germline, CDR1 is MNHEY and CDR2 SMNVEV (reference sequence). CDR3 length equals 14 residues. The CDR3 bases are TGTGCCAGCAGGGTACTAGCGCATACCGGGGAGCTGTTTTTT. The encoded protein is CASRVLAHTGELFF.